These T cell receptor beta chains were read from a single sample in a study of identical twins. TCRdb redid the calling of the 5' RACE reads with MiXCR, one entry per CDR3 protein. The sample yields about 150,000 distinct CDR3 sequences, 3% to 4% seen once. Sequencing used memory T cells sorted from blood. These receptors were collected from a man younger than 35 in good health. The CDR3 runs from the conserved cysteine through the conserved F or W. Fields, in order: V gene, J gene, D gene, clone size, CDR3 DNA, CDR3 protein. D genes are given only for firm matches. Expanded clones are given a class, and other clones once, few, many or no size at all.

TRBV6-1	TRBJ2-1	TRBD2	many	TGTGCCAGCATAAAGGGGACTAGCGGGATGGGCTGGGTCTATGAGCAGTTCTTC	CASIKGTSGMGWVYEQFF
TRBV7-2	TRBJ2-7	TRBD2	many	TGTGCCAGCAGCCTTAGCGGGAGTACCTCCTACGAGCAGTACTTC	CASSLSGSTSYEQYF
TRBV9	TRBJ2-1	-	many	TGTGCCAGCAGCGTAGAGGGGTTCAGTGAGCAGTTCTTC	CASSVEGFSEQFF
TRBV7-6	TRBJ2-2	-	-	TGTGCCAGCAGCTTTTCCGGGGGCAACACCGGGGAGCTGTTTTTT	CASSFSGGNTGELFF
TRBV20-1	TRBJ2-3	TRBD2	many	TGCAGTGCTATAAGACTAGCAGGTGATACGCAGTATTTT	CSAIRLAGDTQYF
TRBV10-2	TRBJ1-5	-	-	TGCGCCAGCAGTGAAGGTAGGGCGCAGCCCCAGCATTTT	CASSEGRAQPQHF
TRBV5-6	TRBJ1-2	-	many	TGTGCCAGCAGCTTGGCCCCGAGGGATGGCTACACCTTC	CASSLAPRDGYTF
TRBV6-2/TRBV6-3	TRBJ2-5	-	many	TGTGCCAGCAGGAGGGACCTCCAAGAGACCCAGTACTTC	CASRRDLQETQYF
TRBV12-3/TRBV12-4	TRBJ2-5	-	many	TGTGCCAGCAGTTTAGGTGACGGCGGAGCGGCCCAGTACTTC	CASSLGDGGAAQYF
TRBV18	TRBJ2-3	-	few	TGTGCCAGCTCACCACAGTCTGGGGAAGATACGCAGTATTTT	CASSPQSGEDTQYF
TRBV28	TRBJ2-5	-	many	TGTGCCAGCACGGGAGAGACCCAGTACTTC	CASTGETQYF
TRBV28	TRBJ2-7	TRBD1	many	TGTGCCAGCAGTGGACAGGGGCAGTACTTC	CASSGQGQYF
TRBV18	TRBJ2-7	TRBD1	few	TGTGCCAGCTCACCGCGAGGGACAGGGGAGGCCTACGAGCAGTACTTC	CASSPRGTGEAYEQYF
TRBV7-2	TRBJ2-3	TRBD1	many	TGTGCCAGCAGTAGGGGACCTGGACAGGCCACAGATACGCAGTATTTT	CASSRGPGQATDTQYF
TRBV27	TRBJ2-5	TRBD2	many	TGTGCCAGCAGTCCCCTAGGAGCGGGAGGCCCAGAGACCCAGTACTTC	CASSPLGAGGPETQYF
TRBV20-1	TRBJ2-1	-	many	TGCAGTGCTAGGGCCCCCGTCTACAATGAGCAGTTCTTC	CSARAPVYNEQFF
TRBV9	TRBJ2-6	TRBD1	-	TGTGCCAGCAGCGGAGGGACAGGGTTCCCTAGCTCTGGGGCCAACGTCCTGACTTTC	CASSGGTGFPSSGANVLTF
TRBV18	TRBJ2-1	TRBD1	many	TGTGCCAGCTCACCGAGACAGGGGAAAATCAATGAGCAGTTCTTC	CASSPRQGKINEQFF